A single sample is the source of the 27 T cell receptor beta chains below, sequenced in a study of blood T cell repertoires in COVID-19. The data were produced by immunoSEQ multiplex PCR, yet TCRdb's version contains in-frame clones alone and is incomplete. The repertoire holds under 300,000 clones, with about 85% as singletons. Sequenced material: PBMCs or T cells enriched from blood (not recorded which). These receptors were obtained from a woman between 50 and 59 years old who had been exposed to COVID-19.

The chain uses TRBV10-3 and TRBJ2-5, with 7 bases that match TRBD1. CDR1 ENHRY and CDR2 SYGVKD come from the germline V gene. This CDR3 contains 13 residues. Unmatched junction bases numbered 5, after V lost 7 bases and J lost 3 bases. The CDR3 DNA is TGTGCCATCAACTACGGACAGGAAGAGACCCAGTACTTC. Translation: CAINYGQEETQYF.

CDR3 region: CASSVPPTSNTEAFF. The CDR3 DNA reads as TGTGCCAGCAGCGTACCCCCGACAAGTAACACTGAAGCTTTCTTT. The chain combines TRBV9 with TRBJ1-1; D remains ambiguous. This CDR3 has 15 residues. Looked up from germline, CDR1 is SGDLS and CDR2 is YYNGEE. Trimming cost V 1 base and J 2 bases, with 12 bases left between them.

The V and J genes are TRBV19 and TRBJ1-1; D perhaps matches TRBD1 (5 bases). The ends were cut back, 6 bases at V and 3 bases at J, with 14 bases in the middle. CDR3 length: 14 amino acids. Germline loops: CDR1 LNHDA, CDR2 SQIVND (reference sequence). The CDR3, as DNA: TGTGCCAGTAGCCAAGCTGGGGGGGACACTGAAGCTTTCTTT. This translates into CASSQAGGDTEAFF.

This chain uses TRBV28 with TRBJ2-1; weak D call: TRBD2 (5 bases). V lost 6 bases to trimming and J lost 3 bases, with 9 bases between them. This CDR3 contains 13 residues. The germline gives CDR1 MDHEN, CDR2 SYDVKM. The CDR3 sequence: CASSPGIYNEQFF. In DNA, the CDR3 is TGTGCCAGCAGCCCGGGGATCTACAATGAGCAGTTCTTC.

The chain is built from TRBV29-1 and TRBJ2-5, with D perhaps TRBD1 (7 bases). Looked up from germline, CDR1 is SQVTM and CDR2 is ANQGSEA. V shed 3 bases and J shed 5 bases, with 13 bases lying between them. The CDR3 totals 13 residues. The CDR3 protein is CSVEKGAGETQYF. The CDR3 nucleotides read TGCAGCGTTGAGAAGGGGGCGGGGGAGACCCAGTACTTC.

This chain uses TRBV13 with TRBJ1-2; TRBD1 matches 12 bases. Germline values: CDR1 PRHDT, CDR2 FYEKMQ (reference sequence). The V and J ends lost 0 bases and 5 bases, in that order; junction bases with no gene match: 7. The CDR3 consists of 17 residues. As DNA, the CDR3 is TGTGCCAGCAGCTTAGGGAGGCTGGGACAGGGGGCGTATGGCTACACCTTC. Translation gives CASSLGRLGQGAYGYTF.

This chain connects TRBV27 to TRBJ2-1, with D perhaps TRBD1 (5 bases). The CDR3 is 19 residues long. Trimming took 0 bases from V and 2 from J, leaving 20 bases between them. From germline, CDR1 is MNHEY and CDR2 SMNVEV (reference sequence). CDR3 sequence: CASSLSSIPGNLAYNEQFF. DNA for the CDR3: TGTGCCAGCAGTTTATCCTCCATACCAGGGAATCTCGCCTACAATGAGCAGTTCTTC.

The V call is TRBV5-4, the J call TRBJ2-1; D unresolved. Germline-derived CDR1 and CDR2 are SGHNT and YYREEE (reference sequence). Between the trimmed V and J ends, which lost 3 bases and 7 bases, there was a span of 8 bases. CDR3 length equals 12 residues. The CDR3 DNA sequence: TGTGCCAGCAGCTCTAGTAGGAATGAGCAGTTCTTC. Its translation is CASSSSRNEQFF.

The chain joins TRBV7-2 to TRBJ2-7; D not resolved. Per germline, CDR1 SGHTA and CDR2 FQGNSA. Trimming left V 5 bases short and J 2 bases short, with 7 bases between. The CDR3 length is 12 residues. Here the CDR3 DNA reads TGTGCCAGCAGCCTAACTGCCTACGAGCAGTACTTC. Protein sequence: CASSLTAYEQYF. The whole variable domain, filled in from reference TRBV7-2 and TRBJ2-7, reads GAGVSQSPSNKVTEKGKDVELRCDPISGHTALYWYRQSLGQGLEFLIYFQGNSAPDKSGLPSDRFSAERTGGSVSTLTIQRTQQEDSAVYLCASSLTAYEQYFGPGTRLTVT.

This chain joins TRBV10-2 and TRBJ1-5; D is possibly TRBD1 (5 bases). V was trimmed by 2 bases and J by 9 bases, leaving 14 bases between them. CDR1 is WSHSY, CDR2 SAAADI, per germline. The CDR3 covers 14 residues. In nucleotides, the CDR3 is TGCGCCAGCAGTGAGCCCGGGACTCTAATGCCCCAGCATTTT. It encodes CASSEPGTLMPQHF.

This clone came up a few times. The rearrangement uses TRBV5-6 and TRBJ1-1; 10 nucleotides match TRBD1. Trimming took 7 bases from V and 0 from J; bases not matched to a gene: 6. The CDR3 runs to 15 residues. From germline, CDR1 is SGHDT and CDR2 YYEEEE. The CDR3 spells CASLRDRGVNTEAFF. The CDR3 DNA reads TGTGCCAGCCTTAGGGACAGGGGTGTGAACACTGAAGCTTTCTTT. Full variable domain (outside the CDR3, taken from reference TRBV5-6 and TRBJ1-1): DAGVTQSPTHLIKTRGQQVTLRCSPKSGHDTVSWYQQALGQGPQFIFQYYEEEERQRGNFPDRFSGHQFPNYSSELNVNALLLGDSALYLCASLRDRGVNTEAFFGQGTRLTVV.

The genes are TRBV7-2 and TRBJ2-3, with a weak D call TRBD2 (5 bases). From germline, CDR1 is SGHTA and CDR2 FQGNSA. The CDR3 is 16 amino acids. With 5 bases removed from V and 4 bases from J, the gap between germline ends came to 19 bases. CDR3 coding DNA: TGTGCCAGCAGCGTTGCGTACCGGGGTTTGGCAGATACGCAGTATTTT. Protein sequence: CASSVAYRGLADTQYF.

The chain carries TRBV9 and TRBJ1-3; tentatively, D is TRBD1 (6 bases). Per the germline V gene, CDR1 is SGDLS and CDR2 is YYNGEE. This CDR3 comprises 17 residues. V was clipped by 2 bases and J by 4 bases, with 19 bases between them. The CDR3 bases are TGTGCCAGCAGCGTTACTCCAGGGGCAGAACTAGGAAACACCATATATTTT. It encodes CASSVTPGAELGNTIYF.

The rearrangement uses TRBV24-1 and TRBJ1-2; 7 bases map to TRBD1. This CDR3 has 14 amino acids. V was clipped by 3 bases and J by 6 bases; unmatched bases: 6. The germline V gene has CDR1 KGHDR and CDR2 SFDVKD. The CDR3, as DNA: TGTGCCACCAGTGATATTGGGGACAGTCATGGCTACACCTTC. As protein: CATSDIGDSHGYTF.

The rearrangement uses TRBV9 and TRBJ1-1; D is unclear. Trimming left V 4 bases short and J 2 bases short, with 15 bases between. CDR1 is SGDLS, CDR2 YYNGEE, per germline. The CDR3 extends over 15 amino acids. CDR3 region: CASSPRGGLNTEAFF. CDR3 bases: TGTGCCAGCAGCCCCCGTGGCGGACTTAACACTGAAGCTTTCTTT.

J is TRBJ1-2 and V is TRBV6-2 or TRBV6-3, with 9 bases identical to TRBD1. This CDR3 comprises 17 residues. V shed 2 bases and J 4 bases; nucleotides not matched to a gene: 11. From germline, CDR1 is MNHEY and CDR2 SVGEGT. This CDR3 reads CASSYGGQGRLSYGYTF. Here the CDR3 DNA reads TGTGCCAGCAGTTACGGAGGACAGGGGCGACTATCCTATGGCTACACCTTC.

CDR3 amino acids: CASSQERGGYNEQFF. The CDR3 DNA sequence: TGTGCCAGCAGCCAAGAGCGGGGGGGCTACAATGAGCAGTTCTTC. This chain joins TRBV4-2 and TRBJ2-1; TRBD2 matches 9 bases. Per the germline V gene, CDR1 is LGHNA and CDR2 is YNFKEQ. Unmatched junction bases numbered 0, after V lost 0 bases and J lost 3 bases. The CDR3 sequence is 15 residues long.

CDR3 amino acids: CASSPQTSGGAPYNEQFF. DNA for the CDR3: TGTGCCAGCAGCCCCCAGACTAGCGGGGGGGCCCCCTACAATGAGCAGTTCTTC. The rearrangement uses TRBV7-9 and TRBJ2-1; 14 nucleotides match TRBD2. V was clipped by 5 bases and J by 2 bases; unmatched bases: 8. The CDR3 has 18 residues. Germline CDR1 reads SEHNR; CDR2 reads FQNEAQ (reference sequence).

The chain carries TRBV4-1 and TRBJ2-2, with TRBD1 as a possible D gene (5 bases). The CDR3 length is 16 residues. Germline CDR1 and CDR2: MGHRA and YSYEKL. Trimming took off 1 base at V and 7 bases at J, with 16 bases between the two ends. The CDR3 region is CASSQVPRVGIGELFF. The CDR3 DNA is TGCGCCAGCAGCCAAGTCCCCAGGGTGGGGATCGGGGAGCTGTTTTTT.

The rearrangement uses TRBV9 and TRBJ1-1; TRBD1 matches at 8 bases. Germline trimming cut 0 bases from V and 7 bases from J; bases unmatched to any gene: 8. Looked up from germline, CDR1 is SGDLS and CDR2 is YYNGEE. The CDR3 consists of 15 residues. CDR3 sequence: CASSVGPDRVGEAFF. CDR3 DNA sequence: TGTGCCAGCAGCGTAGGTCCGGACAGGGTCGGTGAAGCTTTCTTT.

This clone has a single count. The chain uses TRBV11-2 and TRBJ2-3; 11 bases match TRBD2. Trimming cost V 5 bases and J 5 bases; bases outside gene matches: 9. The CDR3 is 16 amino acids. Germline V gives CDR1 SGHAT, CDR2 FQNNGV. CDR3 loop: CASSHPSGGRRDTQYF. The CDR3 DNA reads as TGTGCCAGCAGCCACCCTAGCGGGGGGCGGAGAGATACGCAGTATTTT.

This chain joins TRBV3-1 (or the pseudogene TRBV3-2) and TRBJ1-6, with a tentative D call TRBD1 (5 bases). Germline V gives CDR1 LGHDT, CDR2 YNNKEL (reference sequence). This CDR3 spans 15 amino acids. The germline V and J ends were trimmed by 0 bases and 9 bases, with 12 bases remaining between them. CDR3 DNA: TGTGCCAGCAGCCAAGAGGCAGGGCCTAGTTCACCCCTCCACTTT. Translating gives CASSQEAGPSSPLHF.

V usage is TRBV28 and J usage is TRBJ2-6, with D possibly matching TRBD2 (6 bases). CDR1 MDHEN and CDR2 SYDVKM come from the germline V gene. The CDR3 totals 19 residues. The V end was cut by 1 base, the J end by 0 bases, with 16 bases between. DNA of the CDR3: TGTGCCAGCAGTTTATCGGAGGGCTTCTTCCCCTCTGGGGCCAACGTCCTGACTTTC. Its translation: CASSLSEGFFPSGANVLTF. Variable domain in full (rest from reference TRBV28 and TRBJ2-6): DVKVTQSSRYLVKRTGEKVFLECVQDMDHENMFWYRQDPGLGLRLIYFSYDVKMKEKGDIPEGYSVSREKKERFSLILESASTNQTSMYLCASSLSEGFFPSGANVLTFGAGSRLTVL.

The V gene is TRBV19, the J gene TRBJ1-2, with 8 bases matching TRBD1. The CDR3 is made up of 14 amino acids. Losses at the gene ends were 0 bases for V and 6 bases for J; bases not matched to a gene: 3. Germline CDR1 reads LNHDA; CDR2 reads SQIVND (reference sequence). CDR3 DNA: TGTGCCAGTAGTATAGACAGGGGGCGAGATGGCTACACCTTC. Translating it yields CASSIDRGRDGYTF.

The chain carries TRBV7-9 and TRBJ1-2; 10 bases agree with TRBD1. J gave up 4 bases and V 5 bases, and 1 base lay outside the gene matches. CDR3 size: 13 residues. CDR1 and CDR2 from the germline V gene are SEHNR and FQNEAQ (reference sequence). Written as DNA, the CDR3 is TGTGCCAGCAGCCGGACAGGGGGCTATGGCTACACCTTC. It encodes CASSRTGGYGYTF.

V usage is TRBV11-2 and J usage is TRBJ1-3; D gene unclear. The CDR3 loop spans 17 amino acids. Germline lookup yields CDR1 SGHAT and CDR2 FQNNGV. Trimming cost V 5 bases and J 0 bases, with 17 bases left between them. The CDR3 region is CASSAHRGGFSGNTIYF. The CDR3 DNA is TGTGCCAGCAGCGCCCATCGGGGAGGATTCTCTGGAAACACCATATATTTT. The variable domain in full, completed from reference TRBV11-2 and TRBJ1-3, reads EAGVAQSPRYKIIEKRQSVAFWCNPISGHATLYWYQQILGQGPKLLIQFQNNGVVDDSQLPKDRFSAERLKGVDSTLKIQPAKLEDSAVYLCASSAHRGGFSGNTIYFGEGSWLTVV.

The chain couples TRBV5-4 to TRBJ1-2; 8 bases are a match to TRBD1. From germline, CDR1 is SGHNT and CDR2 YYREEE (reference sequence). The ends lost 4 bases at V and 4 bases at J; junction bases unmatched: 6. The CDR3 totals 14 residues. This CDR3 is CASSDSQGAYGYTF. Here the CDR3 DNA reads TGTGCCAGCAGCGACTCCCAGGGGGCCTATGGCTACACCTTC.